The entry that follows covers one T cell receptor beta chain sequence. This record comes from a study of blood T cell repertoires in COVID-19. As for the study in general: The study drew acute and convalescent COVID-19 samples from the United States, Italy and Spain.

The CDR3 runs to 13 residues. Germline assignment: CDR1 KGHSH and CDR2 LQKENI. The V and J ends lost 2 bases and 4 bases respectively, with 8 bases between them. How the authors handled the data: Scientists estimated how many nucleated cells there were by amplifying reference gene primers. Only in-frame clones appear in the TCRdb table, and some are missing; sequencing was by immunoSEQ multiplex PCR. The V and J calls and clone size were taken over from that table, and D and trimming were inferred from the DNA. The sample gives some 220,000 clones, less than 85% of which show up once; 7.2% is in the top ten.

This TCR was recovered from a woman in her 70s with acute or convalescent COVID-19. Material: peripheral blood. J is TRBJ1-2 and V is TRBV18, with a possible D match to TRBD1 (6 bases). The CDR3 DNA reads TGTGCCAGCTCACCAGGGGGCGGCTATGGCTACACCTTC. This codes for CASSPGGGYGYTF.